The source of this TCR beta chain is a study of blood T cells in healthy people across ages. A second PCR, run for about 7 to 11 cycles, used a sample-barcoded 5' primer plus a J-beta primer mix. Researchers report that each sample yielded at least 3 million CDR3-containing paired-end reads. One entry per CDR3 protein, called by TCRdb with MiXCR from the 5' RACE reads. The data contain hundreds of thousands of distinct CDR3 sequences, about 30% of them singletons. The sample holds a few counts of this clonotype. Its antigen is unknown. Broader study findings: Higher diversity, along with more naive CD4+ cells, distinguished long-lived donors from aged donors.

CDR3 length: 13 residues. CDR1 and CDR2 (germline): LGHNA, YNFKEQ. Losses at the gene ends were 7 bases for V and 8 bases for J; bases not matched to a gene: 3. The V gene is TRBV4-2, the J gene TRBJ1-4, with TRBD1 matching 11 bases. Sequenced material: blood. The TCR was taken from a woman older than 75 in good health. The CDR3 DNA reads TGTGCCAGCACCGGGACAGGGGGGGAAAAACTGTTTTTT. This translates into CASTGTGGEKLFF.